The present T cell receptor (beta chain) was sequenced within a study of cytomegalovirus exposure and HLA in healthy donors. Study-wide findings and caveats: There were around 160 TCR beta chains listed as cytomegalovirus-associated.

V lost 10 bases, J lost 5 bases, and 14 bases lay in between. The CDR3 is made up of 12 amino acids. The germline gives CDR1 KGHSH, CDR2 LQKENI. PCR used 60 Vbeta primers and 13 Jbeta primers. Method: immunoSEQ multiplex PCR; TCRdb's copy keeps in-frame clones and lacks some. The data contain under 200,000 clones, roughly 75% of them singletons. A remark on this clone: Its antigen is unknown.

The TCR was taken from a man aged 40-49 years in good health and CMV-seronegative. The V gene is TRBV18, the J gene TRBJ1-1; D unresolved. Sequencing was performed on PBMCs. This CDR3 is CATTPSGTEAFF. The DNA of the CDR3 is TGTGCCACCACTCCTTCCGGGACTGAAGCTTTCTTT.